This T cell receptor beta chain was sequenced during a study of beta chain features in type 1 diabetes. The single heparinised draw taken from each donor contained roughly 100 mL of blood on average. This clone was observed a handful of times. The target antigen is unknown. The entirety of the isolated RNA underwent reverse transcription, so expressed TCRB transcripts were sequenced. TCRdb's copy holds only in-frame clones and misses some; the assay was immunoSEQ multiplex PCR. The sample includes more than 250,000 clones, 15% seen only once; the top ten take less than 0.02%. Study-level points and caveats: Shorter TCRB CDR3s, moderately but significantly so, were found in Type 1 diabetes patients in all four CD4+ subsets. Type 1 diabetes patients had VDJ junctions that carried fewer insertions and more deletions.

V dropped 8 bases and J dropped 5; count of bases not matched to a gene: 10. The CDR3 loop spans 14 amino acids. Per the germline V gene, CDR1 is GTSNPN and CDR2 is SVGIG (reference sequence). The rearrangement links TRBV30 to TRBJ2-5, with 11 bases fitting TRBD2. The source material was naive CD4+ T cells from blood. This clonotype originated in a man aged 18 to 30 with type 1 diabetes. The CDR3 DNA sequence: TGTGCCGGGCGACTAGCGGGGTCGGGGGAGACCCAGTACTTC. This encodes CAGRLAGSGETQYF. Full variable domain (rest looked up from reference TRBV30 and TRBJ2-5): SQTIHQWPATLVQPVGSPLSLECTVEGTSNPNLYWYRQAAGRGLQLLFYSVGIGQISSEVPQNLSASRPQDRQFILSSKKLLLSDSGFYLCAGRLAGSGETQYFGPGTRLLVL.